The 7 T cell receptor beta chains presented below share a single source sample, sequenced in a study of metastatic and nonmetastatic thyroid tumors. MiXCR re-clonotyped the PCR reads for TCRdb. The sample lists tens of thousands of clones; approximately 15% were seen once. All patients reached thyroid surgery having received no treatment beforehand. The sequencing input was blood. These receptor sequences come from a female donor with papillary thyroid cancer or a benign thyroid nodule (not recorded which). Some clones in this sample may be carry-over from other donors' samples.

The table lists this clone with many counts. The identical CDR3 is also encoded by other nucleotide sequences in the sample. V is TRBV28 and J is TRBJ2-2, with TRBD2 matching over 13 bases. Germline trimming cut 4 bases from V and 6 bases from J; bases unmatched to any gene: 11. The CDR3 spans 18 residues. Germline assignment: CDR1 MDHEN and CDR2 SYDVKM. CDR3 DNA sequence: TGTGCCAGCAGTTCCCCGGGTACTAGCGGGAGGGCGCCCGGGGAGCTGTTTTTT. Encoded protein: CASSSPGTSGRAPGELFF.

This clone was counted at least ten times. The V and J genes are TRBV10-3 and TRBJ2-1, with D unresolved. This CDR3 is 11 amino acids long. CDR1 ENHRY and CDR2 SYGVKD come from the germline V gene. Deletions cut 4 bases from V and 8 bases from J, with 6 bases between. The CDR3: CAISGGYEQFF. Written as DNA, the CDR3 is TGTGCCATCAGTGGCGGCTATGAGCAGTTCTTC.

As regards this clone: The missing conserved phenylalanine or tryptophan at the end of this CDR3 makes a read error likely. The V gene is TRBV19, the J gene TRBJ1-2, with D possibly being TRBD1 (6 bases). The germline CDR1 and CDR2 sequences are LNHDA and SQIVND (reference sequence). The ends were cut back, 3 bases at V and 5 bases at J, with 10 bases in the middle. The CDR3 has 13 amino acids. CDR3 region: CASSMGAVYGYTL. The CDR3 DNA reads TGTGCCAGTAGTATGGGGGCAGTTTATGGCTACACCCTC.

The chain links TRBV28 to TRBJ2-7, with D perhaps being TRBD1 or TRBD2 (5 bases each). Trimming pared 7 bases from V and 5 bases from J, leaving 18 bases between. Germline V gene sequence: CDR1 MDHEN, CDR2 SYDVKM. CDR3 length: 14 residues. The CDR3 loop reads CASISAGSIHEQYF. CDR3 sequence (DNA): TGTGCCAGCATTTCCGCAGGGAGTATCCACGAGCAGTACTTC.

This clone was recorded many times. This chain uses TRBV2 with TRBJ1-6; D unresolved. Deletions cut 5 bases from V and 4 bases from J, with 9 bases between. Germline V lookup: CDR1 SNHLY, CDR2 FYNNEI. The CDR3 covers 14 residues. CDR3 bases: TGTGCCAGCAGTTGGAGCATTTATAATTCACCCCTCCACTTT. Translation: CASSWSIYNSPLHF.

This clone was observed many times. The chain couples TRBV2 to TRBJ1-4; 7 bases agree with TRBD1. The V gene end was trimmed by 6 bases and the J gene end by 7 bases; junction bases not matched to a gene: 11. This CDR3 is built from 15 residues. Germline V CDR1 and CDR2: SNHLY, FYNNEI. The chain's CDR3 is CASSGEGGGGEKLFF. The CDR3 DNA sequence: TGTGCCAGCAGCGGCGAAGGGGGCGGGGGTGAAAAACTGTTTTTT. Full variable domain (outside the CDR3, taken from reference TRBV2 and TRBJ1-4): EPEVTQTPSHQVTQMGQEVILRCVPISNHLYFYWYRQILGQKVEFLVSFYNNEISEKSEIFDDQFSVERPDGSNFTLKIRSTKLEDSAMYFCASSGEGGGGEKLFFGSGTQLSVL.

At least ten counts were recorded for this clone. The J gene is TRBJ1-5, the V gene TRBV28; 9 bases map to TRBD1. The CDR3 has 15 amino acids. Germline V lookup: CDR1 MDHEN, CDR2 SYDVKM. Trimming cost V 3 bases and J 6 bases; bases outside gene matches: 6. The CDR3 protein is CASSLRGQGAQPQHF. Written as DNA, the CDR3 is TGTGCCAGCAGTTTGAGGGGACAGGGTGCTCAGCCCCAGCATTTT.